This T cell receptor (beta chain) originates from a study of blood T cell repertoires in COVID-19. Profiling relied on immunoSEQ multiplex PCR, and the TCRdb table lists in-frame clones only, not all of them. Here the sample spans around 270,000 clones, roughly 90% being singletons. The length of the CDR3 is 15 residues. Trimming cost V 4 bases and J 8 bases; bases outside gene matches: 11. Germline V gene sequence: CDR1 SGHRS, CDR2 YFSETQ. Sequenced input: peripheral blood. This TCR derives from a man between 60 and 70 years old who had recovered from COVID-19. The V call is TRBV5-1, the J call TRBJ1-2; 10 bases line up with TRBD1. The CDR3 coding sequence is TGCGCCAGCAGCGTCGGACAGGGGGTTTCGTTAGGCTACACCTTC. Protein: CASSVGQGVSLGYTF. The full variable domain, in which reference TRBV5-1 and TRBJ1-2 provide the parts outside the CDR3, is KAGVTQTPRYLIKTRGQQVTLSCSPISGHRSVSWYQQTPGQGLQFLFEYFSETQRNKGNFPGRFSGRQFSNSRSEMNVSTLELGDSALYLCASSVGQGVSLGYTFGSGTRLTVV.